This TCR beta chain came from a study of T cell responses to AZD1222 COVID-19 vaccine. Assay used: immunoSEQ multiplex PCR; TCRdb lists only in-frame clones, some missing. The top ten clones hold approximately 1.5% of a sample with 150,000 or so clones, more than 85% of them seen once. This CDR3 comprises 14 residues. The V and J ends lost 1 base and 4 bases respectively, with 11 bases between them. CDR1 SGHTA and CDR2 FQGNSA come from the germline V gene. The rearrangement links TRBV7-2 to TRBJ2-7; tentative D call: TRBD2 (6 bases). This clonotype was sampled from an adult in good health. The specimen was peripheral blood, collected on day 0 of AZD1222 vaccination. The CDR3 here is CASSLGGGAYEQYF. The CDR3 DNA reads TGTGCCAGCAGCTTAGGCGGCGGGGCGTACGAGCAGTACTTC.